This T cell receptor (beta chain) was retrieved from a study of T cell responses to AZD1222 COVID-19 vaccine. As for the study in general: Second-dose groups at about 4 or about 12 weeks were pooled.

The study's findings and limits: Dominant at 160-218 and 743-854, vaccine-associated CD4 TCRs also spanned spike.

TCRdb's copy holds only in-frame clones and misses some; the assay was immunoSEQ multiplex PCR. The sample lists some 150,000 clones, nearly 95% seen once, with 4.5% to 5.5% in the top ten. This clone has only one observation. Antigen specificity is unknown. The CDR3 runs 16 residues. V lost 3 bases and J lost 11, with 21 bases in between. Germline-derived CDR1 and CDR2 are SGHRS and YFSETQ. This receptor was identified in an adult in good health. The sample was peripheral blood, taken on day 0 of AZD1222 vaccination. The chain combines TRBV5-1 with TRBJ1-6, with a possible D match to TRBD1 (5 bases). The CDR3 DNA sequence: TGCGCCAGCAGCTGGGGCCGAGGAGGCGGTGAGGCACCCCTCCACTTT. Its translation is CASSWGRGGGEAPLHF. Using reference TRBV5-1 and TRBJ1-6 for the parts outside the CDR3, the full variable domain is KAGVTQTPRYLIKTRGQQVTLSCSPISGHRSVSWYQQTPGQGLQFLFEYFSETQRNKGNFPGRFSGRQFSNSRSEMNVSTLELGDSALYLCASSWGRGGGEAPLHFGNGTRLTVT.